This passage covers 7 T cell receptor beta chains from one sample sequenced in a study of Ad26.COV2.S vaccination and SARS-CoV-2 variants. The repertoire was sequenced with immunoSEQ multiplex PCR; TCRdb's copy has only in-frame clones and lacks some. Of a few hundred thousand clones listed, about nine tenths are singletons. Treatment of the sample: some 20 received Ad26.COV2.S at low or high dose, single or two shots; about 5 received placebo; per-sample allocation not given. On day 63 after the first injection, vaccine and placebo recipients gave samples. This specimen was peripheral blood, taken in a trial of Ad26.COV2.S vaccine versus placebo. These receptors were obtained from a person between 18 and 59 years old who received the Ad26.COV2.S COVID-19 vaccine or a placebo.

The chain combines TRBV6-5 with TRBJ2-7, with unresolved D. This CDR3 is 13 amino acids long. The germline V gene encodes CDR1 MNHEY and CDR2 SVGAGI. Trimming took off 10 bases at V and 3 bases at J, with 16 bases between the two ends. The CDR3 coding sequence is TGTGCCACCAGGTCGGGTGGGGACTACGAGCAGTACTTC. It is translated as CATRSGGDYEQYF.

The chain carries TRBV4-1 and TRBJ1-2; D is ambiguous. The V end was cut by 1 base, the J end by 5 bases, with 14 bases between. This CDR3 is 15 amino acids long. Per the germline V gene, CDR1 is MGHRA and CDR2 is YSYEKL. The CDR3 reads CASSQGTRSGYGYTF. CDR3 nucleotide sequence: TGCGCCAGCAGCCAAGGCACCAGGTCGGGATATGGCTACACCTTC.

The chain employs TRBV27 and TRBJ2-1; 7 bases fit TRBD2. The V and J ends lost 4 bases and 1 base, in that order; junction bases with no gene match: 4. The CDR3 runs to 15 residues. From germline, CDR1 is MNHEY and CDR2 SMNVEV (reference sequence). This CDR3 is CASSSWGGSYNEQFF. CDR3 in DNA: TGTGCCAGCAGTTCCTGGGGGGGATCCTACAATGAGCAGTTCTTC.

This clone was seen only once. The chain employs TRBV5-3 and TRBJ2-5; D remains unclear. TRBV5-3 falls under the ORF class, with uncertain function. V gave up 0 bases and J gave up 5 bases, with 8 bases separating them. This CDR3 region has 13 residues. The chain's CDR3 is CARSLENRETQYF. CDR3 nucleotides: TGTGCCAGAAGCTTGGAGAACCGGGAGACCCAGTACTTC.

Here the CDR3 DNA reads TGTGCCAGCAGCCAAGGGACAGGGGACTATGGCTACACCTTC. Translation gives CASSQGTGDYGYTF. The chain combines TRBV3-1 (or the pseudogene TRBV3-2) with TRBJ1-2; TRBD1 agrees at 9 bases. The CDR3 loop spans 14 amino acids. J lost 3 bases, V lost 1 base, and 0 bases had no gene match. Germline V gene data show CDR1 as LGHDT and CDR2 as YNNKEL (reference sequence).

The genes are TRBV5-1 and TRBJ2-7; TRBD1 agrees at 7 bases. The V and J ends lost 2 bases and 9 bases, in that order; junction bases with no gene match: 29. The germline gives CDR1 SGHRS, CDR2 YFSETQ. The CDR3 consists of 20 residues. CDR3: CASSFSNTGDLPRRLRGQYF. In DNA form, the CDR3 reads TGCGCCAGCAGCTTTTCGAATACAGGGGATCTACCCCGACGCCTACGAGGGCAGTACTTC.

The chain recombines TRBV5-8 with TRBJ1-2; D possibly corresponds to TRBD1 (6 bases). From germline, CDR1 is SGHTS and CDR2 YDEGEE. Trimming removed 3 bases from V and 1 base from J, with 13 bases in between. The CDR3 is made up of 15 amino acids. CDR3 sequence: CASSSVGGRNYGYTF. DNA of the CDR3: TGTGCCAGCAGCTCAGTGGGGGGCCGTAACTATGGCTACACCTTC.